This TCR beta chain was found in a study of cytomegalovirus exposure and HLA in healthy donors. Although they were nominally healthy when sampled, donors likely had unrecorded immune exposures. Concerning this clone itself: Its antigen is as yet unknown.

Study results and caveats: A missense DCLRE1C variant was associated with V- and J-gene trimming of TCR beta chains in a later analysis, and an independent cohort replicated the association.

Per the germline V gene, CDR1 is SGHTA and CDR2 is FQGTGA. The CDR3 length is 13 residues. The germline V and J ends were trimmed by 6 bases and 3 bases, with 11 bases remaining between them. Primers: 60 Vbeta forward and 13 Jbeta reverse. This table comes from immunoSEQ multiplex PCR, and its TCRdb copy is limited to in-frame clones, with some not included. The sample lists around 200,000 clones; approximately 80% were seen once. This chain connects TRBV7-3 to TRBJ2-5; tentatively, D is TRBD2 (5 bases). This clonotype was sampled from a woman aged 45-65 years in good health and CMV-seropositive. Sequenced sample: PBMCs. DNA of the CDR3: TGTGCCAGCAGTCGGACGCGGGAAGAGACCCAGTACTTC. Its translation: CASSRTREETQYF.